This TCR beta chain was found in a study of T-cell reconstitution after alpha-beta-depleted transplantation in children. Germline lookup yields CDR1 MGHRA and CDR2 YSYEKL. The ends lost 3 bases at V and 0 bases at J; junction bases unmatched: 10. The CDR3 consists of 18 residues. Unique molecular identifiers tagged the TCRbeta library. TCRdb used MiXCR to reprocess the PCR reads, holding one entry per CDR3 protein. Of roughly 500,000 distinct CDR3 sequences listed, approximately 29% are singletons. The chain employs TRBV4-1 and TRBJ2-2; TRBD2 agrees at 7 bases. The starting material was PBMCs from the stem cell graft donor, obtained from the stem cell graft. The receptor's source is a human donor who donated a stem cell graft to a child with aplastic anemia. The CDR3 DNA reads as TGCGCCAGCAGCCATCGGGAATTGGCGGGGGCGAACACCGGGGAGCTGTTTTTT. Residues: CASSHRELAGANTGELFF.